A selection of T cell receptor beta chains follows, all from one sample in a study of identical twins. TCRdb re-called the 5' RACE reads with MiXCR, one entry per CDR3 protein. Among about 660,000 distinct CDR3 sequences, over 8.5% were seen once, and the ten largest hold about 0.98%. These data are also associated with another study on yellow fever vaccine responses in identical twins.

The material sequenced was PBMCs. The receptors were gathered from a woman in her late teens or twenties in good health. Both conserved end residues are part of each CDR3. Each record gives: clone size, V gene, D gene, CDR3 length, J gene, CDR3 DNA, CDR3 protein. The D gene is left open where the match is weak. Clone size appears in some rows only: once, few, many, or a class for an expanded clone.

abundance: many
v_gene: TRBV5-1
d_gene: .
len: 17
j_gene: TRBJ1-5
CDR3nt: TGCGCCAGCAGCTTGGGAGTGGGCGGCAGGAGCAATCAGCCCCAGCATTTT
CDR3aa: CASSLGVGGRSNQPQHF

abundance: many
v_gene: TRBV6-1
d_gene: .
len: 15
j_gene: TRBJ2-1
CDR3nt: TGTGCCAGCATCGAATTCCCCGCCCCCTTCTATGAGCAGTTCTTC
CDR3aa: CASIEFPAPFYEQFF

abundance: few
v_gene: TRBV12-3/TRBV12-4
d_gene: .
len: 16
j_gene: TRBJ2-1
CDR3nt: TGTGCCAGCAGCTACCTTGGGCCGGCCTCTTACAATGAGCAGTTCTTC
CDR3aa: CASSYLGPASYNEQFF

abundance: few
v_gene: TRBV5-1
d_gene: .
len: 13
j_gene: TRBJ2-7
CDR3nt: TGCGCCAGCAGCGCAGGGGATGCCTACGAGCAGTACTTC
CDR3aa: CASSAGDAYEQYF

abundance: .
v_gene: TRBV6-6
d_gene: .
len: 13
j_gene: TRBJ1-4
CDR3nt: TGTGCCAGCAGCCTCGAGGGGGGGACTCGGGCGTTTTTT
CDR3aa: CASSLEGGTRAFF

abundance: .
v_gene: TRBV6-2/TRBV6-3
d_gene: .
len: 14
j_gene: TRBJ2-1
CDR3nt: TGTGCCAGCAGTTATATGGTAGGGAACCATGAGCAGTTCTTC
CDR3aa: CASSYMVGNHEQFF

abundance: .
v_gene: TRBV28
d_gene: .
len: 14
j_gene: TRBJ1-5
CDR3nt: TGTGCCAGCAGTTTTCCAGGGAGCAATCAGCCCCAGCATTTT
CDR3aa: CASSFPGSNQPQHF

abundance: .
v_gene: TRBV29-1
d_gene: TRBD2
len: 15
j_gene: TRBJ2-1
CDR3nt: TGCAGCGTTGGAGGTGTGGCTAGCGGGAGGAACGTGCAGTTCTTC
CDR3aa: CSVGGVASGRNVQFF

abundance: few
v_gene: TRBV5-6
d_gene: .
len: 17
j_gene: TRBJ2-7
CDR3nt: TGTGCCAGCAGCCTAAGGACTACCTTCGCTTTGAGCTACGAGCAGTACTTC
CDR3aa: CASSLRTTFALSYEQYF

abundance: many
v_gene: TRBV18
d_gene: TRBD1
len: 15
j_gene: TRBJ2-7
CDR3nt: TGTGCCAGCTCAAAACAGGGGATTGCCTCCTACGAGCAGTACTTC
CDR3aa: CASSKQGIASYEQYF

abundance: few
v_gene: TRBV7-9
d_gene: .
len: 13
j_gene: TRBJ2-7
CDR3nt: TGTGCCAGCAGCCCCTGGGGGAACGACGAGCAGTACTTC
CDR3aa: CASSPWGNDEQYF

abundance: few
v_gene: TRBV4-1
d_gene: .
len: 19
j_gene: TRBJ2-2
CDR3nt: TGCGCCAGCAGCCAAGCACCAAGCATTAGCGGCAGGAACACCGGGGAGCTGTTTTTT
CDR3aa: CASSQAPSISGRNTGELFF

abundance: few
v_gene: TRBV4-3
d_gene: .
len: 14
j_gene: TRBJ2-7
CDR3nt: TGCGCCAGCAGCCAATCCCGCTACTCCTACGAGCAGTACTTC
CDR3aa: CASSQSRYSYEQYF

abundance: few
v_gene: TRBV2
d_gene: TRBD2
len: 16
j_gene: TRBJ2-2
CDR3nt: TGTGCCAGCAGTGAGGTGGCGGGGGAACTTTCTGGGGAGCTGTTTTTT
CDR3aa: CASSEVAGELSGELFF

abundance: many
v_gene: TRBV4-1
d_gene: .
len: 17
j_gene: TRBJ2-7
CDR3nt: TGCGCCAGCAGCCAAGTATCAAACCGGGACGTACCCTACGAGCAGTACTTC
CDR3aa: CASSQVSNRDVPYEQYF

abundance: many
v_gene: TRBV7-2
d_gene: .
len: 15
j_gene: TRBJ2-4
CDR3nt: TGTGCCAGCAGCGAAACTCCACTAGCCAAAAACATTCAGTACTTC
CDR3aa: CASSETPLAKNIQYF

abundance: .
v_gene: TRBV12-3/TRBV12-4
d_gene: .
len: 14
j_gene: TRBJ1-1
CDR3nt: TGTGCCAGCAGCCGCGTTCCAGGGCGGACTGAAGCTTTCTTT
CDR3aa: CASSRVPGRTEAFF

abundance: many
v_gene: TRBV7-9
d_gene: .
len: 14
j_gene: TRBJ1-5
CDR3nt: TGTGCCAGCAGCTCCCAGCAGGGCAATCAGCCCCAGCATTTT
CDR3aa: CASSSQQGNQPQHF

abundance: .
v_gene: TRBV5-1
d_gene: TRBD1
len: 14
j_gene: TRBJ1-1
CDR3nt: TGCGCCAGCAGCCAGGGACAGGTGAACACTGAAGCTTTCTTT
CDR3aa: CASSQGQVNTEAFF

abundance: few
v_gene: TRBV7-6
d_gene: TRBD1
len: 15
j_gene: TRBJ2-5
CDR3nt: TGTGCCAGCAGCTCCTTGGACAGGGGGCTGGAGACCCAGTACTTC
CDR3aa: CASSSLDRGLETQYF

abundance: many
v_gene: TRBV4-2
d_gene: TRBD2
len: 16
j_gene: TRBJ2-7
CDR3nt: TGTGCCAGCAGCCAAGATATAGGTGGCGGGAGTGGTGAGCAGTACTTC
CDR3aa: CASSQDIGGGSGEQYF

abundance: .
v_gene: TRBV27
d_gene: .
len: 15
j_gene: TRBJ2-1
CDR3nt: TGTGCCAGCAGCCCCGGCCCGGCCTCATACAATGAGCAGTTCTTC
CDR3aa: CASSPGPASYNEQFF

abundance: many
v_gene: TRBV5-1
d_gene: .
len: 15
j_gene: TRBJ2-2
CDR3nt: TGCGCCAGCAGCTTTGGACGGACGAACACCGGGGAGCTGTTTTTT
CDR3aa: CASSFGRTNTGELFF

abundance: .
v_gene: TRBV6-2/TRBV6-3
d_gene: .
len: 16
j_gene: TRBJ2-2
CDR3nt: TGTGCCAGCAGTTACAAGAAGGGGGGGAGCACCGGGGAGCTGTTTTTT
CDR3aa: CASSYKKGGSTGELFF

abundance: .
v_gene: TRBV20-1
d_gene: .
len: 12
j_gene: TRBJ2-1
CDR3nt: TGCAGTGCTAGGGCAGAAGGGGGTGAGCAGTTCTTC
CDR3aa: CSARAEGGEQFF

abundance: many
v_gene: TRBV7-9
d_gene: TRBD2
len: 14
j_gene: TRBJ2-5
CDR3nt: TGTGCCAGCAGCTCGGGGGGGCCGGGAGAGACCCAGTACTTC
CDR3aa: CASSSGGPGETQYF

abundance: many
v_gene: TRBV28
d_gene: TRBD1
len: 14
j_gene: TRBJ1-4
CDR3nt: TGTGCCAGCAGTTTGGGACAGGGGTTTGAAAAACTGTTTTTT
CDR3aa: CASSLGQGFEKLFF

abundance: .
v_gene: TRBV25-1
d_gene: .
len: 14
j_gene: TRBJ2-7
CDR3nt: TGTGCCAGCAGTGAATGGGGCCAGTCTATTCAGCAGTACTTC
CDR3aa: CASSEWGQSIQQYF

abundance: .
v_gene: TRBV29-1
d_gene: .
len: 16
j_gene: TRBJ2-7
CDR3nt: TGCAGCGTTGTAGGTAGGAGGGGTAGCGGCCCGTACGAGCAGTACTTC
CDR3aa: CSVVGRRGSGPYEQYF

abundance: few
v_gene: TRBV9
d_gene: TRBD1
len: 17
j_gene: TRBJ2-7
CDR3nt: TGTGCCAGCAGCGTAGGTCGCCGGACAGGGTCTATCCACGAGCAGTACTTC
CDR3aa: CASSVGRRTGSIHEQYF

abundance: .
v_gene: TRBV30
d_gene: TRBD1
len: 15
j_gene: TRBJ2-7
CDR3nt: TGTGCCTGGATCGCCACAGGGGGCCCTTGGGACGAGCAGTACTTC
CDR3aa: CAWIATGGPWDEQYF

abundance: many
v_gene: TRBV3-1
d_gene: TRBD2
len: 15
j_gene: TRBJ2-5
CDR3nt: TGTGCCAGCAACAGACTAGCGGGGGGGCAAGAGACCCAGTACTTC
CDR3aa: CASNRLAGGQETQYF

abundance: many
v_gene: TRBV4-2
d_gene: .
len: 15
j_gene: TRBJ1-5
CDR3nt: TGTGCCAGCAGCCAAGTGGCAGAAAGCAATCAGCCCCAGCATTTT
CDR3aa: CASSQVAESNQPQHF

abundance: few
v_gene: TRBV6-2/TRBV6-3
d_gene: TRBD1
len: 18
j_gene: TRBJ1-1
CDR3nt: TGTGCCAGCAGTTACGATCGGACAGGGGGTTATTTTGGGGCTGAAGCTTTCTTT
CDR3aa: CASSYDRTGGYFGAEAFF

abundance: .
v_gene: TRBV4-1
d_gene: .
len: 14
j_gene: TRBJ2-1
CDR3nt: TGCGCCAGCAGCCAACGCGGGGATGGGAATGAGCAGTTCTTC
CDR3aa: CASSQRGDGNEQFF

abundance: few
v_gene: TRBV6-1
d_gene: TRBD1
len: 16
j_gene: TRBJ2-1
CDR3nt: TGTGCCAGCAGTGAAGCGAGAGGGGGACAGTACAATGAGCAGTTCTTC
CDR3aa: CASSEARGGQYNEQFF

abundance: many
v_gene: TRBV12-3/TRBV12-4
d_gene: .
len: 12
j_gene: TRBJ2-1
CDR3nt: TGTGCCAGCACCTCGCTAATAAATGAGCAGTTCTTC
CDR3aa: CASTSLINEQFF